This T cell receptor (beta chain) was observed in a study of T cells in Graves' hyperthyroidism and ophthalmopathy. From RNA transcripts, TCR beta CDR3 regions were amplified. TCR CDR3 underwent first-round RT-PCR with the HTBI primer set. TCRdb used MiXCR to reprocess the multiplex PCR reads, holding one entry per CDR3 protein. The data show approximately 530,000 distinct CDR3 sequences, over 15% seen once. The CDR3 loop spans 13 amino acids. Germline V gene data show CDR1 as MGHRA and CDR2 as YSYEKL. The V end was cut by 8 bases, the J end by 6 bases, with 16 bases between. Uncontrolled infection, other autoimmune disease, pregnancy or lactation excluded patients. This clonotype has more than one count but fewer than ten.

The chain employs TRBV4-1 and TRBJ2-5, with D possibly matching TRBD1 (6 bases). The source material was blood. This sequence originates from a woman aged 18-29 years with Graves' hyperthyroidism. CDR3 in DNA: TGCGCCAGCTCCACCGGGGACACAAAGACCCAGTACTTC. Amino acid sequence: CASSTGDTKTQYF.